The 24 T cell receptor beta chains reported below all come from one sample, sequenced in a study of metastatic and nonmetastatic thyroid tumors. Treatment of any kind had been given to no patient before thyroid surgery. TCRdb reassembled clones from the PCR reads with MiXCR. The sample includes 35,000 to 50,000 clones, about 15% of them seen just once. Sequencing was done on a sample of tumor tissue. Receptor source: a female donor with papillary thyroid cancer or a benign thyroid nodule (not recorded which). Some clones in this sample may be carry-over from other donors' samples.

This clone was seen many times. V is TRBV6-6 and J is TRBJ1-5; TRBD1 matches at 11 bases. The V gene's germline CDR1 is MNHNY and CDR2 SVGAGI (reference sequence). Trimming removed 5 bases from V and 5 bases from J; junction bases left unmatched: 17. This CDR3 has 19 amino acids. As DNA, the CDR3 is TGTGCCAGCAGTCCGGGGCGGGGACCGGGACAGGGGGTTTATCAGCCCCAGCATTTT. Translation gives CASSPGRGPGQGVYQPQHF.

This clone occurred a few times. A read error may be the cause here, since a much bigger clone is one base away. Other DNA variants within this sample encode the same CDR3. The genes are TRBV30 and TRBJ1-1, with unresolved D. CDR1 is GTSNPN, CDR2 SVGIG, per germline (reference sequence). CDR3 size: 14 residues. The CDR3 protein is CAWNPSGVNTEAFF. CDR3 coding DNA: TGTGCCTGGAATCCTTCTGGGGTGAACACTGAGGCTTTCTTT.

This clone was counted many times. The V call is TRBV7-3, the J call TRBJ2-1; 15 nucleotides match TRBD2. This CDR3 has 19 amino acids. Unmatched junction bases numbered 8, after V lost 5 bases and J lost 0 bases. CDR1 is SGHTA and CDR2 is FQGTGA in the germline V gene. The CDR3 DNA sequence: TGTGCCAGCAGCAGGGGACTAGCGGGAGGTTTAAGCTCCTACAATGAGCAGTTCTTC. This encodes CASSRGLAGGLSSYNEQFF.

This clone was observed many times. The chain carries TRBV20-1 and TRBJ2-3; D uncertain. Looked up from germline, CDR1 is DFQATT and CDR2 is SNEGSKA (reference sequence). V was cut by 8 bases and J by 5 bases, with 14 bases left in between. The CDR3 length is 12 residues. CDR3: CSPLARRDTQYF. In DNA, the CDR3 is TGCAGTCCGCTCGCGCGTCGAGATACGCAGTATTTT.

This clone showed up many times. The chain recombines TRBV6-2 or TRBV6-3 with TRBJ2-5; D unclear. Per germline, CDR1 MNHEY and CDR2 SVGEGT. V was shortened by 1 base and J by 5 bases, with 8 bases between the two germline ends. The CDR3 runs to 13 residues. The CDR3 is CASSYFLRETQYF. The CDR3 bases are TGTGCCAGCAGTTACTTTCTACGGGAGACCCAGTACTTC.

This clone showed up many times. The rearrangement joins TRBV2 to TRBJ2-2; D possibly corresponds to TRBD1 (5 bases). CDR3 length equals 13 residues. V lost 8 bases and J lost 1, with 8 bases in between. The germline V gene encodes CDR1 SNHLY and CDR2 FYNNEI. CDR3 in DNA: TGTGCCAGCGGGGCAGTGAACACCGGGGAGCTGTTTTTT. This translates into CASGAVNTGELFF. The full variable domain, completed using reference TRBV2 and TRBJ2-2, is EPEVTQTPSHQVTQMGQEVILRCVPISNHLYFYWYRQILGQKVEFLVSFYNNEISEKSEIFDDQFSVERPDGSNFTLKIRSTKLEDSAMYFCASGAVNTGELFFGEGSRLTVL.

This clone was detected many times. The V gene is TRBV28, the J gene TRBJ2-1; 11 bases are a match to TRBD2. V was clipped by 7 bases and J by 4 bases; unmatched bases: 6. The V gene's germline CDR1 is MDHEN and CDR2 SYDVKM. The CDR3 covers 15 residues. CDR3 sequence: CASIAGGPHYNEQFF. The CDR3 DNA reads TGTGCCAGCATAGCGGGAGGGCCCCATTACAATGAGCAGTTCTTC.

This clone was picked up many times. The chain combines TRBV2 with TRBJ2-5, with 9 bases that match TRBD2. V shed 8 bases, J shed 1 base, and the junction held 11 bases outside the gene matches. This CDR3 contains 16 residues. The germline CDR1 and CDR2 sequences are SNHLY and FYNNEI. The chain's CDR3 is CASGGRAGGLQETQYF. The DNA for the CDR3 is TGTGCCAGCGGGGGTCGAGCGGGAGGCCTCCAAGAGACCCAGTACTTC.

This clone was recorded many times. The rearrangement links TRBV19 to TRBJ2-1; 7 nucleotides align to TRBD1. This CDR3 contains 15 residues. CDR1 is LNHDA, CDR2 SQIVND, per germline (reference sequence). J lost 3 bases, V lost 5 bases, and 7 bases had no gene match. CDR3 residues: CASSPPGQDYNEQFF. DNA for the CDR3: TGTGCCAGTAGTCCCCCCGGACAGGACTACAATGAGCAGTTCTTC.

This clone was seen repeatedly, ten times or more. The CDR3 DNA follows: TGCGCCAGCGGGAGTGGACTAGCCCCAGAGACCCAGTACTTC. Its translation is CASGSGLAPETQYF. The chain recombines TRBV5-1 with TRBJ2-5; TRBD2 matches at 8 bases. The CDR3 runs 14 residues. V lost 7 bases to trimming and J lost 4 bases; unmatched junction nucleotides: 9. Germline values: CDR1 SGHRS, CDR2 YFSETQ.

This clone was recorded at least ten times. The chain combines TRBV7-8 with TRBJ2-1; 7 bases line up with TRBD2. V was clipped by 5 bases and J by 4 bases; unmatched bases: 14. The CDR3 covers 17 residues. CDR1 is SGHVS, CDR2 FQNEAQ, per germline. Written as DNA, the CDR3 is TGTGCCAGCAGCCCGGCGTTACAGCAGGGACTATACAATGAGCAGTTCTTC. This gives the protein CASSPALQQGLYNEQFF.

This clone was recorded many times. This sequence joins TRBV2 and TRBJ2-3; D may match TRBD1 or TRBD2 (6 bases each). This CDR3 is 14 amino acids long. Germline CDR1 is SNHLY and CDR2 is FYNNEI. With 8 bases removed from V and 4 bases from J, the gap between germline ends came to 16 bases. CDR3 protein: CASGDAGEADTQYF. The CDR3 DNA reads TGTGCCAGCGGGGACGCAGGGGAGGCAGATACGCAGTATTTT.

This clone turned up a few times. V and J are TRBV19 and TRBJ2-1; 14 positions match TRBD2. This CDR3 has 14 residues. V lost 7 bases, J lost 9 bases, and 5 bases stayed unmatched. Germline CDR1 reads LNHDA; CDR2 reads SQIVND (reference sequence). Here the CDR3 reads CASNRLAGGSEQFF. CDR3 sequence (DNA): TGTGCCAGTAACCGACTAGCGGGAGGGAGTGAGCAGTTCTTC.

The table lists this clone with many counts. The chain joins TRBV12-3 or TRBV12-4 to TRBJ2-5; D may correspond to TRBD1 or TRBD2 (5 bases each). Trimming took 6 bases from V and 5 from J, leaving 10 bases between them. The CDR3 totals 12 residues. CDR3 bases: TGTGCCAGCAGGGGGGTAGGGGAGACCCAGTACTTC. This translates into CASRGVGETQYF.

This clone was seen ten or more times. This chain uses TRBV5-1 with TRBJ2-5; a weak D match, TRBD1 (6 bases). The CDR3 loop spans 15 amino acids. Trimming took 4 bases from V and 0 from J, leaving 13 bases between them. Germline V gene sequence: CDR1 SGHRS, CDR2 YFSETQ. The CDR3 coding sequence is TGCGCCAGCAGCAAGACAGGACCGTACCAAGAGACCCAGTACTTC. Translating gives CASSKTGPYQETQYF. Variable domain in full (rest from reference TRBV5-1 and TRBJ2-5): KAGVTQTPRYLIKTRGQQVTLSCSPISGHRSVSWYQQTPGQGLQFLFEYFSETQRNKGNFPGRFSGRQFSNSRSEMNVSTLELGDSALYLCASSKTGPYQETQYFGPGTRLLVL.

With regard to this clone: A single base separates this from a much larger clone, so it may be a read error. V gene TRBV7-9 combines with J gene TRBJ2-5, with 8 bases identical to TRBD2. CDR1 is SEHNR, CDR2 FQNEAQ, per germline (reference sequence). The V gene end was trimmed by 1 base and the J gene end by 8 bases; junction bases not matched to a gene: 9. This CDR3 has 15 amino acids. The CDR3, as DNA: TGTGCCAGCAGCTTAGGGCTAGCGGGTTTCGATACCCAGTACTTC. The encoded protein is CASSLGLAGFDTQYF.

The V gene is TRBV3-1, the J gene TRBJ2-3; unclear D gene. Trimming took 1 base from V and 0 from J, leaving 8 bases between them. CDR3 size: 15 residues. Germline assignment: CDR1 LGHDT and CDR2 YNNKEL (reference sequence). Here the CDR3 DNA reads TGTGCCAGCAGCCAAGGCTCCACTAGCACAGATACGCAGTATTTT. It is translated as CASSQGSTSTDTQYF.

Worth noting for this clone: Lacking the conserved final phenylalanine or tryptophan, this CDR3 likely reflects a read error. The chain has TRBV11-2 and TRBJ2-3, with 7 bases aligning to TRBD2. Germline loops: CDR1 SGHAT, CDR2 FQNNGV. The J segment lost 3 bases and the V segment lost 2 bases, leaving 5 bases of the junction unmatched. The CDR3 is 15 amino acids. CDR3: CASSLLAVRTDTQYS. In DNA form, the CDR3 reads TGTGCCAGCAGCTTACTAGCGGTAAGAACAGATACGCAGTATTCT.

Many counts were recorded for this clone. The genes are TRBV11-3 and TRBJ2-3; D call uncertain. V shed 2 bases and J shed 4 bases, with 4 bases lying between them. This CDR3 has 12 residues. The V gene's germline CDR1 is SGHNT and CDR2 YENEEA. The CDR3 coding sequence is TGTGCCAGCAGCTTAATGCCAGATACGCAGTATTTT. Translating gives CASSLMPDTQYF.

This clone was counted only a few times. The J gene is TRBJ1-2, the V gene TRBV5-4, with D unclear. CDR1 is SGHNT and CDR2 is YYREEE in the germline V gene (reference sequence). The V end was cut by 4 bases, the J end by 4 bases, with 14 bases between. The CDR3 consists of 14 residues. The CDR3 coding sequence is TGTGCCAGCAGCATCCAACAGTGGTCCTATGGCTACACCTTC. Amino acids: CASSIQQWSYGYTF. Full variable domain (missing parts from reference TRBV5-4 and TRBJ1-2): ETGVTQSPTHLIKTRGQQVTLRCSSQSGHNTVSWYQQALGQGPQFIFQYYREEENGRGNFPPRFSGLQFPNYSSELNVNALELDDSALYLCASSIQQWSYGYTFGSGTRLTVV.

This clone has ten or more counts. The CDR3 loop reads CASSLAVSTGSNQPQHF. As DNA, the CDR3 is TGTGCCAGCAGCTTAGCAGTCTCGACAGGAAGCAATCAGCCCCAGCATTTT. The rearrangement links TRBV7-8 to TRBJ1-5, with D maybe TRBD1 (6 bases). CDR3 length: 17 amino acids. Trimming took off 0 bases at V and 1 base at J, with 13 bases between the two ends. From germline, CDR1 is SGHVS and CDR2 FQNEAQ.

DNA of the CDR3: TGTGCCAGCAGCTTATCGGGTACAGATACGCAGTATTTT. It yields the protein CASSLSGTDTQYF. This chain uses TRBV7-2 with TRBJ2-3; no clear D. The length of the CDR3 is 13 residues. Germline V lookup: CDR1 SGHTA, CDR2 FQGNSA. V lost 2 bases to trimming and J lost 3 bases, with 6 bases between them.

CDR3 DNA sequence: TGCAGTGCTAGCCGCTCCGGACAGAACTATAATTCACCCCTCCACTTT. As protein: CSASRSGQNYNSPLHF. The chain employs TRBV20-1 and TRBJ1-6; perhaps TRBD1 as D (6 bases). The germline V and J ends were trimmed by 3 bases and 3 bases, with 15 bases remaining between them. The CDR3 totals 16 residues. The germline gives CDR1 DFQATT, CDR2 SNEGSKA (reference sequence).

This clone appeared a single time. A much larger clone lies a single base off, so this may be a read error. The rearrangement uses TRBV20-1 and TRBJ2-5; a possible D gene is TRBD2 (6 bases). TRBJ2-1 explains the end of the DNA better; the J call may be wrong. The CDR3 runs to 12 residues. Germline assignment: CDR1 DFQATT and CDR2 SNEGSKA (reference sequence). The CDR3 protein is CSGDSNNNEQFF. CDR3 DNA sequence: TGCAGTGGGGACTCGAACAACAATGAGCAGTTCTTC.